The TCR beta chain described here comes from a study of blood T cells in healthy people across ages. The CDR3 runs to 16 residues. Germline assignment: CDR1 ENHRY and CDR2 SYGVKD. Trimming at V came to 8 bases and at J to 2 bases, leaving 12 bases not matched to a gene. Donation came from healthy Caucasian individuals in Russia who were aged roughly 6 to 100. Primers used in a second PCR of roughly 6 to 11 cycles were a sample-barcoded 5' primer and a J-beta primer mix. Each CDR3 protein gets one entry after TCRdb re-called the 5' RACE reads with MiXCR. The profile shows more than 900,000 distinct CDR3 sequences, roughly 28% of them singletons. The sample was also reused in another study, on T cells of mothers and their children. This second study says: Related mother-child pairs showed slightly, non-significantly higher overlap than unrelated pairs.

Sequenced sample: blood. The J gene is TRBJ1-5, the V gene TRBV10-3, with TRBD1 matching 7 bases. The receptor was derived from a middle-aged woman in good health. CDR3 region: CAISQTGQGGNQPQHF. CDR3 sequence (DNA): TGTGCCATCTCCCAAACGGGGCAGGGGGGCAATCAGCCCCAGCATTTT.